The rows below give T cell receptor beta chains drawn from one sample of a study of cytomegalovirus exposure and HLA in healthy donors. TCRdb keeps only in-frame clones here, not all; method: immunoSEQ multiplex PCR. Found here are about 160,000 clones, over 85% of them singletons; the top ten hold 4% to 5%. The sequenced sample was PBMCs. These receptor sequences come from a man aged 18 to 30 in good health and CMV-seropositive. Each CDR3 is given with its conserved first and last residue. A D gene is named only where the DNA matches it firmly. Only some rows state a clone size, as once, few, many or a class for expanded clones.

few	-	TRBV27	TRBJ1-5	CASSLSGTASNQPQHF	TGTGCCAGCAGTTTATCCGGGACTGCGAGCAATCAGCCCCAGCATTTT
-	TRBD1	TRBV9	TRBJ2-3	CASSVQQGVTDTQYF	TGTGCCAGCAGCGTACAACAGGGGGTCACAGATACGCAGTATTTT
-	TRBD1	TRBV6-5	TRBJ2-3	CASSYGTDTDTQYF	TGTGCCAGCAGTTATGGGACAGACACAGATACGCAGTATTTT
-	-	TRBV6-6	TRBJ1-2	CASSSGTNYGYTF	TGTGCCAGCAGTTCCGGGACTAACTATGGCTACACCTTC
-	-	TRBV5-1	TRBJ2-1	CASSLVAGNEQFF	TGCGCCAGCAGCTTGGTTGCGGGTAATGAGCAGTTCTTC
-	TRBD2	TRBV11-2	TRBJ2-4	CASRTSGNKNIQYF	TGTGCCAGCAGGACTAGCGGGAACAAAAACATTCAGTACTTC
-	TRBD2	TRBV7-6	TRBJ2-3	CASSTRLAGYPDTQYF	TGTGCCAGCAGCACCCGACTAGCGGGGTACCCAGATACGCAGTATTTT
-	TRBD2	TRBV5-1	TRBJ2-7	CASSAGLAGVSYEQYF	TGCGCCAGCAGCGCGGGACTAGCGGGAGTCTCCTACGAGCAGTACTTC
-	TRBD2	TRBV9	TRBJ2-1	CASSVGGTSNNEQFF	TGTGCCAGCAGCGTTGGGGGGACTAGTAACAATGAGCAGTTCTTC
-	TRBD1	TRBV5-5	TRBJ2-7	CASSLRDRGEQYF	TGTGCCAGCAGCCTCCGGGACAGGGGCGAGCAGTACTTC
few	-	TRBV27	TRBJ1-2	CASRGERGGYTF	TGTGCCAGCAGGGGAGAGAGAGGGGGCTACACCTTC
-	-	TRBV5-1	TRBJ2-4	CASSLQGRENIQYF	TGCGCCAGCAGCTTGCAGGGGCGGGAAAACATTCAGTACTTC
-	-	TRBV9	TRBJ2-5	CASSEGGRGGQETQYF	TGTGCCAGCAGTGAGGGGGGGAGGGGAGGCCAAGAGACCCAGTACTTC
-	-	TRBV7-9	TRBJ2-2	CASTLQGTGELFF	TGTGCCAGCACTCTCCAGGGTACCGGGGAGCTGTTTTTT
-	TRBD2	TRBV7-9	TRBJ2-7	CASSPLPGLASDEQYF	TGTGCCAGCAGCCCCCTACCGGGACTAGCATCGGACGAGCAGTACTTC
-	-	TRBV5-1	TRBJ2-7	CASSLGMSYEQYF	TGCGCCAGCAGCTTGGGTATGTCGTACGAGCAGTACTTC
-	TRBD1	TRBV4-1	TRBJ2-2	CASSLMPGQDTGELFF	TGCGCCAGCAGCCTGATGCCGGGACAGGACACCGGGGAGCTGTTTTTT
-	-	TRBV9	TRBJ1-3	CASSVGDWSLSGNTIYF	TGTGCCAGCAGCGTAGGAGATTGGAGCCTTAGTGGAAACACCATATATTTT
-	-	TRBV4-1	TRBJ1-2	CASSQAPGAGYGYTF	TGCGCCAGCAGCCAAGCCCCAGGGGCCGGCTATGGCTACACCTTC
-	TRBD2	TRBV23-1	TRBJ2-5	CASTLAGAKKETQYF	TGCGCCAGCACCCTAGCGGGAGCTAAAAAAGAGACCCAGTACTTC
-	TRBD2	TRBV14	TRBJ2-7	CASSQVRLAGLNEQYF	TGTGCCAGCAGCCAAGTTCGACTAGCGGGATTGAACGAGCAGTACTTC
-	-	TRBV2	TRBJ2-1	CASSEPRTRGNEQFF	TGTGCCAGCAGTGAGCCCAGGACTAGGGGGAATGAGCAGTTCTTC
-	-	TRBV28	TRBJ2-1	CASSPGRTLNNEQFF	TGTGCCAGCAGTCCGGGAAGAACTTTAAACAATGAGCAGTTCTTC
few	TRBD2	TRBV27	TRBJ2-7	CASSSTGTSGEQYF	TGTGCCAGCAGTTCCACCGGGACTAGCGGCGAGCAGTACTTC
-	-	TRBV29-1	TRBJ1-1	CSVDPGTPEAFF	TGCAGCGTCGACCCCGGGACACCTGAAGCTTTCTTT
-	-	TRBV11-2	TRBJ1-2	CASSPRPGDYGYTF	TGTGCCAGCAGCCCGCGGCCAGGGGACTATGGCTACACCTTC
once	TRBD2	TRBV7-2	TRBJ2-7	CASSLKSSGYEQYF	TGTGCCAGCAGCTTAAAGTCTAGCGGGTACGAGCAGTACTTC
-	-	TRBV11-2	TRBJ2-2	CASSFGQTAGELFF	TGTGCCAGCAGCTTCGGACAGACGGCCGGGGAGCTGTTTTTT
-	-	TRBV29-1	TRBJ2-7	CSVHLGDEQYF	TGCAGCGTCCACTTAGGGGACGAGCAGTACTTC
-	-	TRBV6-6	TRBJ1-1	CASRIGVNTEAFF	TGTGCCAGCAGAATCGGGGTGAACACTGAAGCTTTCTTT
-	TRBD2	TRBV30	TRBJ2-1	CAWRRAGGPVEQFF	TGTGCCTGGAGACGAGCGGGAGGGCCGGTTGAGCAGTTCTTC
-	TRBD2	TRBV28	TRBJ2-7	CASSLQAGAGYEQYF	TGTGCCAGCAGTCTCCAAGCGGGAGCCGGGTACGAGCAGTACTTC
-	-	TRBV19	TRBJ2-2	CASSRPDTGELFF	TGTGCCAGTAGTCGCCCGGACACCGGGGAGCTGTTTTTT
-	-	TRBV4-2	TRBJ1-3	CASSQDLPGVAGNTIYF	TGTGCCAGCAGCCAAGATCTCCCAGGGGTCGCTGGAAACACCATATATTTT
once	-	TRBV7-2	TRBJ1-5	CASSLQGNSNQPQHF	TGTGCCAGCAGCTTACAGGGCAATAGCAATCAGCCCCAGCATTTT
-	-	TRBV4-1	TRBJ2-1	CASSQEGGNEQFF	TGCGCCAGCAGCCAAGAAGGGGGCAATGAGCAGTTCTTC
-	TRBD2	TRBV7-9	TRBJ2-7	CASSRTSGAPYEQYF	TGTGCCAGCAGCCGGACTAGCGGGGCCCCCTACGAGCAGTACTTC
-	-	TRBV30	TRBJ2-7	CAWSVMSSYEQYF	TGTGCCTGGAGTGTAATGAGCTCCTACGAGCAGTACTTC
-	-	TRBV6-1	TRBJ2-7	CASTRTGPYEQYF	TGTGCCAGCACGCGTACAGGCCCCTACGAGCAGTACTTC
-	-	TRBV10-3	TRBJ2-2	CAISEPKGVNTGELFF	TGTGCCATCAGTGAGCCAAAGGGGGTGAACACCGGGGAGCTGTTTTTT
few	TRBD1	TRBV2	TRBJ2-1	CANRDRLLNEQFF	TGTGCCAATCGGGACAGGTTGTTGAATGAGCAGTTCTTC
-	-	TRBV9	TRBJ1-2	CASSGESGYTF	TGTGCCAGCAGCGGCGAATCGGGCTACACCTTC
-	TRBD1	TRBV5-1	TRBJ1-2	CASSSPGQGSDGYTF	TGCGCCAGCAGCTCGCCGGGACAGGGAAGCGATGGCTACACCTTC
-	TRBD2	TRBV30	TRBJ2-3	CAWSPGTSHTDTQYF	TGTGCCTGGAGCCCCGGGACTAGTCACACAGATACGCAGTATTTT
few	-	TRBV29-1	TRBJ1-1	CSVSPHAGRTEAFF	TGCAGCGTTTCCCCCCACGCAGGGAGGACTGAAGCTTTCTTT
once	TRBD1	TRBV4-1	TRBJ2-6	CASSQVDRAGANVLTF	TGCGCCAGCAGCCAAGTTGACAGGGCTGGGGCCAACGTCCTGACTTTC
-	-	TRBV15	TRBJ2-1	CATSKGQGTYNEQFF	TGTGCCACCAGCAAAGGACAAGGGACATACAATGAGCAGTTCTTC
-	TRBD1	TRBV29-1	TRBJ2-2	CSVGPRDRVGELFF	TGCAGCGTTGGACCCCGGGACAGGGTCGGGGAGCTGTTTTTT
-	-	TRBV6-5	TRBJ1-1	CASTYSRGNTEAFF	TGTGCCAGCACCTACTCCAGGGGGAACACTGAAGCTTTCTTT
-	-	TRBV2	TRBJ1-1	CASEREGNTEAFF	TGTGCCTCCGAGCGGGAGGGGAACACTGAAGCTTTCTTT
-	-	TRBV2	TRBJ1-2	CASSERQSGYGYTF	TGTGCCAGCAGTGAAAGGCAGTCGGGGTATGGCTACACCTTC
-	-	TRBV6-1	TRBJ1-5	CASSDEGVGNQPQHF	TGTGCCAGCAGTGATGAAGGGGTGGGCAATCAGCCCCAGCATTTT
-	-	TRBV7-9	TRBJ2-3	CASSLGGGSGDTQYF	TGTGCCAGCAGCTTAGGGGGCGGATCAGGGGATACGCAGTATTTT
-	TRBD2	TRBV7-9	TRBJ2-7	CASSLDGRASYEQYF	TGTGCCAGCAGCTTAGACGGGAGGGCCTCCTACGAGCAGTACTTC
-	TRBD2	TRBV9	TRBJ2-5	CASSVGGTSGSRRYQETQYF	TGTGCCAGCAGCGTAGGTGGGACTAGCGGGAGTAGGAGATACCAAGAGACCCAGTACTTC
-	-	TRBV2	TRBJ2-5	CASRYTMKETQYF	TGTGCCAGCAGATACACTATGAAAGAGACCCAGTACTTC
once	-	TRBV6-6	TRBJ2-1	CASSYSLTGDNEQFF	TGTGCCAGCAGTTACTCCCTGACAGGAGACAATGAGCAGTTCTTC
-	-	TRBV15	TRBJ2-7	CATSRAESSYEQYF	TGTGCCACCAGCAGAGCGGAGTCCTCCTACGAGCAGTACTTC
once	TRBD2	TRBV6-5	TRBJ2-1	CASSSLGGGLYNEQFF	TGTGCCAGCAGTTCCCTCGGCGGGGGTCTATACAATGAGCAGTTCTTC